The rows below give T cell receptor beta chains drawn from one sample of a study of PD-L1 blockade in urothelial cancer. The protocol was immunoSEQ multiplex PCR, while the TCRdb copy is restricted to in-frame clones and leaves out a portion. The sample contains tens of thousands of clones, approximately 90% of which appear only once. The source was PBMCs, collected around atezolizumab (anti-PD-L1) treatment. The receptor source for this set is a man aged 60 to 75 with urothelial cancer. CDR3s include the opening cysteine and the closing phenylalanine or tryptophan. The D gene is left open where the match is weak. Part of the rows lack a size; the others show once, few, many or a class for expanded clones.

DNA	CDR3	size	V	J	D
TGTGCCAGCAGGCCGGGACAGGGGAGTGGCTACACCTTC	CASRPGQGSGYTF	-	TRBV27	TRBJ1-2	TRBD1
TGTGCCAGCAGCCGAGGCGGCAGGGCCACTGAAGCTTTCTTT	CASSRGGRATEAFF	-	TRBV6-5	TRBJ1-1	-
TGTGCCAGCAGCGGACAGGGGGCCGGTGAGACCCAGTACTTC	CASSGQGAGETQYF	-	TRBV9	TRBJ2-5	TRBD1
TGTGCCTGGGACAACGGGGTTAGCACAGATACGCAGTATTTT	CAWDNGVSTDTQYF	-	TRBV30	TRBJ2-3	-
TGTGCCAGCAGCGCCGGGACTAGCCGGTCCCATACGCAGTATTTT	CASSAGTSRSHTQYF	-	TRBV11-3	TRBJ2-3	TRBD2
TGTGCCAGCAGCTTAGCCCAAGTTAGCTCCTATAATTCACCCCTCCACTTT	CASSLAQVSSYNSPLHF	-	TRBV7-2	TRBJ1-6	-
TGTGCCAGCAGCTTAGGGACAGGGGGAGAAAAACTGTTTTTT	CASSLGTGGEKLFF	-	TRBV5-5	TRBJ1-4	TRBD1
TGTGCCTGGAGTGTTCTGAATTCACCCCTCCACTTT	CAWSVLNSPLHF	-	TRBV30	TRBJ1-6	-
TGCAGCGTTGGGGGACAGGGTACAGATACGCAGTATTTT	CSVGGQGTDTQYF	few	TRBV29-1	TRBJ2-3	TRBD1
TGTGCCAGCCAAAGACAGCTCTCCTATAATTCACCCCTCCACTTT	CASQRQLSYNSPLHF	few	TRBV27	TRBJ1-6	-